A selection of T cell receptor beta chains follows, all from one sample in a study of T cell repertoires in cytomegalovirus infection. TCRdb itself ran the reads through MiXCR, one entry per CDR3 protein. The repertoire has around 190,000 distinct CDR3 sequences, around an eighth of them found once; the top ten carry about a quarter. The sequencing sample was made of PBMCs. The origin of the receptors is a human donor in good health (CMV status not recorded). Some clones in this sample may be carry-over from other donors' samples. Each CDR3 is given without its conserved first and last residue. The D gene is left open where the match is weak.

v_gene,j_gene,len,d_gene,CDR3aa
TRBV19,TRBJ2-1,12,.,ASRGQGNYNEQF
TRBV7-2,TRBJ2-3,13,.,ATINRGRSTDTQY
TRBV7-2,TRBJ2-1,19,TRBD2,ASSLDSTSPSGRGSYNEQF
TRBV7-9,TRBJ1-2,11,TRBD1,ASSSGQASGYT
TRBV6-1,TRBJ2-1,12,TRBD1,ASTGTGKGNEQF
TRBV6-6,TRBJ1-1,10,TRBD1,ASTPGGAEAF
TRBV10-2,TRBJ1-2,10,.,ASSGISGGYT
TRBV7-6,TRBJ2-1,12,.,ASSLEAANNEQF
TRBV7-2,TRBJ2-1,9,.,ASSLVTKQF
TRBV29-1,TRBJ1-2,9,.,SVEGWGGYT
TRBV7-2,TRBJ1-5,12,.,ASSSGWGDQPQH
TRBV29-1,TRBJ2-7,14,.,SVGGGSAQFSYEQY
TRBV7-2,.,13,TRBD2,ASSLGGGVSYAQY
TRBV19,TRBJ2-2,14,TRBD1,ASKTGQGPGTGELF
TRBV19,TRBJ1-1,14,.,ASSIVREGLNTEAF
TRBV11-2,TRBJ2-3,13,.,ASSPNPGSTDTQY
TRBV7-9,TRBJ1-5,11,.,ASSSGGNQPQH
TRBV24-1,TRBJ2-4,13,.,ATSENGKAKNIQY
TRBV28,TRBJ1-1,9,.,ASTLGTEAF
TRBV14,TRBJ2-2,17,TRBD2,ASSLSIGTSGGFTGELF